The 4 T cell receptor beta chains below all came from one sample that was sequenced in a study of T-cell memory formation after mild COVID-19. One entry per CDR3 protein, called by TCRdb with MiXCR from the 5' RACE reads. This table has fewer than 300,000 distinct CDR3 sequences, roughly 18% appearing once. Input material: PBMCs or a T cell subset sorted from them (not recorded which). These TCRs come from a man younger than 35 who had mild COVID-19 (a few samples of this study predate the infection). Cell type and time point are not known.

The chain combines TRBV15 with TRBJ2-7; 10 bases align to TRBD2. Germline CDR1 reads LNHNV; CDR2 reads YYDKDF (reference sequence). J was trimmed by 2 bases and V by 1 base; bases with no gene match: 11. The CDR3 is made up of 18 amino acids. The CDR3 protein is CATSRARSGGAEAYEQYF. DNA of the CDR3: TGTGCCACCAGCAGAGCAAGGAGCGGGGGGGCTGAAGCCTACGAGCAGTACTTC.

The chain is built from TRBV11-2 and TRBJ2-5; the match to TRBD2 covers 11 bases. With V trimmed by 5 bases and J by 6 bases, 5 bases remained unmatched. CDR1 SGHAT and CDR2 FQNNGV come from the germline V gene. This CDR3 is 14 amino acids long. The CDR3 DNA follows: TGTGCCAGCAGCCAAGGGACTAGCGGCCAGACCCAGTACTTC. Protein product: CASSQGTSGQTQYF. Looking up the rest from reference TRBV11-2 and TRBJ2-5 gives the full variable domain: EAGVAQSPRYKIIEKRQSVAFWCNPISGHATLYWYQQILGQGPKLLIQFQNNGVVDDSQLPKDRFSAERLKGVDSTLKIQPAKLEDSAVYLCASSQGTSGQTQYFGPGTRLLVL.

The sample holds many counts of this clonotype. The rearrangement uses TRBV19 and TRBJ2-2, with D perhaps TRBD2 (7 bases). This CDR3 is built from 15 residues. The V and J ends lost 10 bases and 3 bases respectively, with 18 bases between them. From germline, CDR1 is LNHDA and CDR2 SQIVND (reference sequence). The CDR3 region is CATARGAGDTGELFF. Written as DNA, the CDR3 is TGTGCCACCGCCCGGGGGGCAGGGGACACCGGGGAGCTGTTTTTT.

This rearrangement joins TRBV20-1 to TRBJ1-6; D unresolved. CDR3 length equals 12 residues. V was clipped by 3 bases and J by 9 bases, with 9 bases between them. Germline V gene sequence: CDR1 DFQATT, CDR2 SNEGSKA (reference sequence). CDR3 amino acids: CSASNDFSPLHF. In DNA form, the CDR3 reads TGCAGTGCTAGCAACGATTTTTCACCCCTCCACTTT.